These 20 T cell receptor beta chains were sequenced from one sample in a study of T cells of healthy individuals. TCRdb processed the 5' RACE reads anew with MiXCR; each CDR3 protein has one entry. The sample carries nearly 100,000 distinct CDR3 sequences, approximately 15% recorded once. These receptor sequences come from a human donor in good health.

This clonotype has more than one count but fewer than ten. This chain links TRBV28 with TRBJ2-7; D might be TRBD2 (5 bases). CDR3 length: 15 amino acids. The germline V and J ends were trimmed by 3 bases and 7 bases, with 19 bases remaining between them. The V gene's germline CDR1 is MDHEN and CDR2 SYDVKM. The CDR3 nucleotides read TGTGCCAGCAGTTTGTTCGGGGTACGCAATGGGGAGCAGTACTTC. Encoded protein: CASSLFGVRNGEQYF.

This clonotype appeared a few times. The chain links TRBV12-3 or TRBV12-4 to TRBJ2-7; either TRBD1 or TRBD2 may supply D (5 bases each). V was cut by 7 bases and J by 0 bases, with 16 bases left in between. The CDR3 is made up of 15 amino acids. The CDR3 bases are TGTGCCAGCACCCCCGGGACCACGGTCTCCTACGAGCAGTACTTC. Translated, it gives CASTPGTTVSYEQYF.

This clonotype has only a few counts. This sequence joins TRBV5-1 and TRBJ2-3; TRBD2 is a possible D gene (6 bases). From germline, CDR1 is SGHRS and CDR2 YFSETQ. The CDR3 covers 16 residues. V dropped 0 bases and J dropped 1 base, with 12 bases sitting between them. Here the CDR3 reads CASSLAVGGRTDTQYF. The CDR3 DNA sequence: TGCGCCAGCAGCTTGGCGGTGGGAGGTCGCACAGATACGCAGTATTTT.

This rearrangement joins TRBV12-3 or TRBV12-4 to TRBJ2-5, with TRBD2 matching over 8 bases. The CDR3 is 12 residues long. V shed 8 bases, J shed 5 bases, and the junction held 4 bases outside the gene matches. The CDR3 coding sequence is TGTGCCAGCGTCGGGGGGGGGGAGACCCAGTACTTC. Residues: CASVGGGETQYF.

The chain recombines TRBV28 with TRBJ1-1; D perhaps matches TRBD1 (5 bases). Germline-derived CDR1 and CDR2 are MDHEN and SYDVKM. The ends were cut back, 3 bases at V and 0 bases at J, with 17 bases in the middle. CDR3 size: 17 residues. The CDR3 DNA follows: TGTGCCAGCAGTTTTAGGACAACAGCAACCCTGAACACTGAAGCTTTCTTT. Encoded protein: CASSFRTTATLNTEAFF.

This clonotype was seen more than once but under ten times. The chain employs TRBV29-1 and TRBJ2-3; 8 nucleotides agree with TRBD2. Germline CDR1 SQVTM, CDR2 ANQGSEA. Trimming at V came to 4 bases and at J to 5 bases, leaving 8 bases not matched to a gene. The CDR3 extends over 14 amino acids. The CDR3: CSVAPTSVGDTQYF. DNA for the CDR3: TGCAGCGTTGCCCCGACTAGCGTTGGAGATACGCAGTATTTT.

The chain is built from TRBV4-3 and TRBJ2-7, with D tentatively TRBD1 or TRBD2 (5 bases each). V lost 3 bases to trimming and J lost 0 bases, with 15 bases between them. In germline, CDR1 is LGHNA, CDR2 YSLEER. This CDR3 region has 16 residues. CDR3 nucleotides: TGCGCCAGCAGCCACAGCTTGGGACGTCACTCCTACGAGCAGTACTTC. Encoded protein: CASSHSLGRHSYEQYF.

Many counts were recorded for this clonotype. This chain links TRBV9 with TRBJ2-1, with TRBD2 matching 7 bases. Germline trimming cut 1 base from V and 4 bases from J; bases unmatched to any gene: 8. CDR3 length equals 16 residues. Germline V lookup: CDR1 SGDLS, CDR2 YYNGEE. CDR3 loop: CASSVLTGGGYNEQFF. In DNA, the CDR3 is TGTGCCAGCAGCGTACTAACGGGAGGCGGTTACAATGAGCAGTTCTTC.

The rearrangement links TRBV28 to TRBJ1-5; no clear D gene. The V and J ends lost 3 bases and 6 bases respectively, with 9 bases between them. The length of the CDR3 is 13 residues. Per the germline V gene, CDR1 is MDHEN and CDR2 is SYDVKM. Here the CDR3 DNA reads TGTGCCAGCAGTTTCGGGCCTCGTCAGCCCCAGCATTTT. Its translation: CASSFGPRQPQHF.

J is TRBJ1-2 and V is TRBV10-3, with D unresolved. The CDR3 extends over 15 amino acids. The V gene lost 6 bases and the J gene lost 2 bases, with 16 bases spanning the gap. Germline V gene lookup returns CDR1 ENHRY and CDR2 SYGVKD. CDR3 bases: TGTGCCATCAGCCTCGACCAGCGGTCCAACTATGGCTACACCTTC. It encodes CAISLDQRSNYGYTF.

The CDR3 DNA reads as TGTGCCAGCAGCTTAATGGGGGCGCAGACAGATACGCAGTATTTT. Amino acid sequence: CASSLMGAQTDTQYF. The J gene is TRBJ2-3, the V gene TRBV7-9, with D tentatively TRBD1 (6 bases). Germline-derived CDR1 and CDR2 are SEHNR and FQNEAQ (reference sequence). The CDR3 is made up of 15 amino acids. The V and J ends lost 2 bases and 3 bases respectively, with 12 bases between them.

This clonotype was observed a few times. The CDR3 bases are TGCGCCAGCAGCAGCGGAGGGGCCGGAAACACCATATATTTT. It translates to CASSSGGAGNTIYF. The gene calls are TRBV5-1 and TRBJ1-3; D might be TRBD1 (5 bases). CDR1 SGHRS and CDR2 YFSETQ come from the germline V gene. The CDR3 runs 14 residues. The V and J ends lost 4 bases and 4 bases respectively, with 12 bases between them.

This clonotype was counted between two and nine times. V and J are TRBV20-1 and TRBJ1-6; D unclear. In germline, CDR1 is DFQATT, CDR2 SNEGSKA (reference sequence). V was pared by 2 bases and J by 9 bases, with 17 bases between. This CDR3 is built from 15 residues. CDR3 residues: CSARTPKGSSSPLHF. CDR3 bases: TGCAGTGCTAGAACCCCGAAAGGGAGCAGTTCACCCCTCCACTTT.

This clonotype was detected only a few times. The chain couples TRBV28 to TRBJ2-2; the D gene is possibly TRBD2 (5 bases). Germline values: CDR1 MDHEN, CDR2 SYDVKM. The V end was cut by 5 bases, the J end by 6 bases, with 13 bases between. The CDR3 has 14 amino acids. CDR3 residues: CASSADGVPGELFF. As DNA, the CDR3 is TGTGCCAGCAGTGCGGACGGGGTTCCCGGGGAGCTGTTTTTT.

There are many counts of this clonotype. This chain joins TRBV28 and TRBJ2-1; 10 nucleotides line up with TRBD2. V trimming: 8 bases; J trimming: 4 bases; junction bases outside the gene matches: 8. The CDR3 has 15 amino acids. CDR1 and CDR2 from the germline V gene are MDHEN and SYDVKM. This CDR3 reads CASGTWTSGYNEQFF. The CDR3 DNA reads TGTGCCAGCGGAACTTGGACTAGCGGATACAATGAGCAGTTCTTC.

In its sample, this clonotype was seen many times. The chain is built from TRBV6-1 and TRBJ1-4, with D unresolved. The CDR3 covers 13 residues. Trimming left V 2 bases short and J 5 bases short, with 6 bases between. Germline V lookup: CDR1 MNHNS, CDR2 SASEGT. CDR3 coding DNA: TGTGCCAGCAGTGAACAGCTGAATGAAAAACTGTTTTTT. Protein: CASSEQLNEKLFF.

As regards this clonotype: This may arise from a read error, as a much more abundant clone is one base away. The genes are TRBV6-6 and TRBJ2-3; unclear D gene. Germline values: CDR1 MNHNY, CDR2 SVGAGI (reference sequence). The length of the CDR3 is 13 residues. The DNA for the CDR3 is TGTGCCAGCAGTTACTACAGCACAGATACGCGGTATTTT. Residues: CASSYYSTDTRYF.

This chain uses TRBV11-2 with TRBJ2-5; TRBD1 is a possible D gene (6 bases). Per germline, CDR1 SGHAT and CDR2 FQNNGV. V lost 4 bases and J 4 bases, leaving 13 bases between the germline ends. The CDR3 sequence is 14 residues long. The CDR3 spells CASSSRTVRETQYF. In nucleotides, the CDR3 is TGTGCCAGCAGCTCCCGGACAGTCCGAGAGACCCAGTACTTC.

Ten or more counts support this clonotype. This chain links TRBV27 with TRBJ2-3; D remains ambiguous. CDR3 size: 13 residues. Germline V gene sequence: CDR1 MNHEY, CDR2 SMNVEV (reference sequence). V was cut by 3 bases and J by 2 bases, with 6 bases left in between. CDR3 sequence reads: CASSFRSTDTQYF. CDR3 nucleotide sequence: TGTGCCAGCAGTTTCCGTTCCACAGATACGCAGTATTTT.

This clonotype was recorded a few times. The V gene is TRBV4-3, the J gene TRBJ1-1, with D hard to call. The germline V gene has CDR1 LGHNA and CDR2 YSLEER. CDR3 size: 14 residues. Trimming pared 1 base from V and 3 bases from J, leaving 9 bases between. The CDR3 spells CASSQGYGDTEAFF. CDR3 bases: TGCGCCAGCAGCCAAGGATATGGGGACACTGAAGCTTTCTTT.